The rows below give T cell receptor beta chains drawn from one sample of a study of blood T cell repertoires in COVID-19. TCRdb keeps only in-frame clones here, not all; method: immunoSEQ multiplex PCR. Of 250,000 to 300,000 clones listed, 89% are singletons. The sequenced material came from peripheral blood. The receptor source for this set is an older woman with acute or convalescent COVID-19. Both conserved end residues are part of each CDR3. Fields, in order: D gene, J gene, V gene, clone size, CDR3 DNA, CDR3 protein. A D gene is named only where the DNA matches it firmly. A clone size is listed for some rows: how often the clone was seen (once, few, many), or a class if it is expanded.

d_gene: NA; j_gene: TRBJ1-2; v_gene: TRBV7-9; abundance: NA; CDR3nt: TGTGCCAGCAGCTTAACAGGGTATGCTGGCTACACCTTC; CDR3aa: CASSLTGYAGYTF
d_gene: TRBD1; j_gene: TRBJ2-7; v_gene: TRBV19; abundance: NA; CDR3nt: TGTGCCAGTAGTGCGGGGACAGGGGGCACCTACGAGCAGTACTTC; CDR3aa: CASSAGTGGTYEQYF
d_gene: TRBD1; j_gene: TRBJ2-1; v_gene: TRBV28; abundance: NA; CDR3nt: TGTGCCAGCAGTTTAGTTGGACAGGGGGGCAGTGAGCAGTTCTTC; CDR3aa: CASSLVGQGGSEQFF
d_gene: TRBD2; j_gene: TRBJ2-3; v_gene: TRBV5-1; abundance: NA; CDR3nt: TGCGCCAGCAGGACTAGCGGCCCTAGCACAGATACGCAGTATTTT; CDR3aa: CASRTSGPSTDTQYF
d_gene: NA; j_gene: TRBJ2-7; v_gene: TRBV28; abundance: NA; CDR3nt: TGTGCCAGCAGTTCCGCCCGCGAGTCCTACGAGCAGTACTTC; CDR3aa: CASSSARESYEQYF
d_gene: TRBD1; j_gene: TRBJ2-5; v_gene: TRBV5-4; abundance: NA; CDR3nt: TGTGCCAGCAGCCGCGGGACAGGGGGCCCTCAAGAGACCCAGTACTTC; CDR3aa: CASSRGTGGPQETQYF
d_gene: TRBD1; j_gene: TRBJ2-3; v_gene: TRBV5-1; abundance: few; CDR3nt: TGCGCCAGCAGCCACCCCGTCCGACAGGGGCCAGATACGCAGTATTTT; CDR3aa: CASSHPVRQGPDTQYF
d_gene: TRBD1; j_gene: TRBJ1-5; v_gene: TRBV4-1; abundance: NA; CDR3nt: TGCGCCAGCAGCCAGATTGGTACAGGGGATCAGCCCCAGCATTTT; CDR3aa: CASSQIGTGDQPQHF
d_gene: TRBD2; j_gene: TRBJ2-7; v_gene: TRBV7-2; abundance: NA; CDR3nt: TGTGCCAGCAGCCCAGGGACTACCGCGCAGTACTTC; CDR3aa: CASSPGTTAQYF
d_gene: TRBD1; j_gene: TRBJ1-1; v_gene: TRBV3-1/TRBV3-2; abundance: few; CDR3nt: TGTGCCAGCAGCCAGGTAACAGGGGACACTGAAGCTTTCTTT; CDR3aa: CASSQVTGDTEAFF
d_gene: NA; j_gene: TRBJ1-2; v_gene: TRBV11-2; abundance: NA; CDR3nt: TGTGCCAGCAGCCCTGACGCGGGGTTGGGCTACACCTTC; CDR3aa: CASSPDAGLGYTF
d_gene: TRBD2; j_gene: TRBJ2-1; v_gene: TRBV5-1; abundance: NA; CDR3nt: TGCGCCAGCAATAGCGGGGGTCTTTACAATGAGCAGTTCTTC; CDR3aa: CASNSGGLYNEQFF
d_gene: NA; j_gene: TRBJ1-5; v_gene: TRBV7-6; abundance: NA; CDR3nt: TGTGCCAGCAGCTTAGGTCCCCCAGGGTCCAATCAGCCCCAGCATTTT; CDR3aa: CASSLGPPGSNQPQHF
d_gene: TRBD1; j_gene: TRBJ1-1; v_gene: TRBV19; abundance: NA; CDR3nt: TGTGCCAGTACCCGCGACAGGGGGCTCAGTCTGGGACGAGCGAGCACTGAAGCTTTCTTT; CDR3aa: CASTRDRGLSLGRASTEAFF
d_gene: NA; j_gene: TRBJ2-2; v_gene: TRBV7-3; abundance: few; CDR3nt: TGTGCCAGCAGCTTAACACCCCACAGGCCTGGGGAGCTGTTTTTT; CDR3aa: CASSLTPHRPGELFF
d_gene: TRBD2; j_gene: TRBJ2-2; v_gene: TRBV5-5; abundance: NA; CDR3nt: TGTGCCAGCAGCTTGGAAGACGAGGGACTAATGTCCGGGGAGCTGTTTTTT; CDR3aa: CASSLEDEGLMSGELFF
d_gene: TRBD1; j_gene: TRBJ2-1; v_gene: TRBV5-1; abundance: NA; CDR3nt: TGCGCCAGCAGCCAGGGGTCAGGGGGCCTCGGCGAGGGCCCCTACAATGAGCAGTTCTTC; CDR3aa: CASSQGSGGLGEGPYNEQFF
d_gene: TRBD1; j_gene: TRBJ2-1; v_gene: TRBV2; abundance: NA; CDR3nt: TGTGCCAGCACTGGGGACAGGGATATCAATGAGCAGTTCTTC; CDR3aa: CASTGDRDINEQFF
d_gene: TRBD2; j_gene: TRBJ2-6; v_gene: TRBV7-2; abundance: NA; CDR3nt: TGTGCCAGCCGCCCGGGGGGTGGGGCCAACGTCCTGACTTTC; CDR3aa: CASRPGGGANVLTF
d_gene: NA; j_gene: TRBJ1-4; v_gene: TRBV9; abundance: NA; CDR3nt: TGTGCCAGCAGCGCGAGGTGGGGGGGGCTTAATGAAAAACTGTTTTTT; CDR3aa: CASSARWGGLNEKLFF
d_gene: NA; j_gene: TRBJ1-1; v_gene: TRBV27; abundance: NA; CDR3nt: TGTGCCAGCAGTTTAAGGGGCAGGCCGGGTCTCATGAACACTGAAGCTTTCTTT; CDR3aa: CASSLRGRPGLMNTEAFF
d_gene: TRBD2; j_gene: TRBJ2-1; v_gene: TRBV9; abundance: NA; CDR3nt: TGTGCCAGCAGCGTTATAGCGGGAGGGCCTTTCAATGAGCAGTTCTTC; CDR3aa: CASSVIAGGPFNEQFF
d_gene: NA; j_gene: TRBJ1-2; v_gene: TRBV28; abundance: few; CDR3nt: TGTGCCAGCAGTTACCCAACCAGGAACTATGGCTACACCTTC; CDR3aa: CASSYPTRNYGYTF
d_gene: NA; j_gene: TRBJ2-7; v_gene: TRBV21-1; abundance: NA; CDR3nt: TGTGCCAGCAGCAAAGCCGGACAGGGGGCCTCCTACGAGCAGTACTTC; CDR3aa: CASSKAGQGASYEQYF